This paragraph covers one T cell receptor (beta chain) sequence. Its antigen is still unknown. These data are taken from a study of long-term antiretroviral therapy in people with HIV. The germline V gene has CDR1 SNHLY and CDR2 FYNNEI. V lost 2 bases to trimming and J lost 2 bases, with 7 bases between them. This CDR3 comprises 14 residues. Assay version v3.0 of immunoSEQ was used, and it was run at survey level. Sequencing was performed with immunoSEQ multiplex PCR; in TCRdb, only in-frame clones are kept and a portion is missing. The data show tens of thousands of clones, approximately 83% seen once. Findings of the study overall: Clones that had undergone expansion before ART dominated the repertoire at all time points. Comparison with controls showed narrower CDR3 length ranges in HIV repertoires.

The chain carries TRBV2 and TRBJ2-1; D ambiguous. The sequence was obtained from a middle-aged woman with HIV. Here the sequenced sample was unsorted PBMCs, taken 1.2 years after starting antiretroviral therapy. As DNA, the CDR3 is TGTGCCAGCAGTGAAACCCAGACCTACAATGAGCAGTTCTTC. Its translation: CASSETQTYNEQFF.